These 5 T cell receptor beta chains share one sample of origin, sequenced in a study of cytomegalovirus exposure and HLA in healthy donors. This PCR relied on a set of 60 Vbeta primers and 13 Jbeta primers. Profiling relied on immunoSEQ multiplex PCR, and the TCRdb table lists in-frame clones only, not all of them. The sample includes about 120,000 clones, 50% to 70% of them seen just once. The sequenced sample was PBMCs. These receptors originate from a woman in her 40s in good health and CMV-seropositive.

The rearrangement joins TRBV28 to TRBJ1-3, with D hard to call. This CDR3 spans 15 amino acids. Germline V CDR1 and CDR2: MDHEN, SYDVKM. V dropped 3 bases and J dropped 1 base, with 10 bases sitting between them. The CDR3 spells CASSFGGASGNTIYF. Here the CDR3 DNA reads TGTGCCAGCAGTTTTGGCGGCGCATCTGGAAACACCATATATTTT.

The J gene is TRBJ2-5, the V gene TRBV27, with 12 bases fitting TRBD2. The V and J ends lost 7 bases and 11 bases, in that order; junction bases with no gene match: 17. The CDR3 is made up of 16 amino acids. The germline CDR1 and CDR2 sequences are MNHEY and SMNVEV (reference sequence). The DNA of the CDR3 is TGTGCCAGCACACTGACTAGCGGGGGTACTTTTCGGGAGCAGTACTTC. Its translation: CASTLTSGGTFREQYF.

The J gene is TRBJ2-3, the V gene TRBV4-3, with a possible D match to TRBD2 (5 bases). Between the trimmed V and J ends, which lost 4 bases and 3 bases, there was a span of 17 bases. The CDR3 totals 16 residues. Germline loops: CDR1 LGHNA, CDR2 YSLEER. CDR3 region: CASSLRGGRRTDTQYF. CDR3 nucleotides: TGCGCCAGCAGCCTTCGGGGTGGGCGGAGAACAGATACGCAGTATTTT.

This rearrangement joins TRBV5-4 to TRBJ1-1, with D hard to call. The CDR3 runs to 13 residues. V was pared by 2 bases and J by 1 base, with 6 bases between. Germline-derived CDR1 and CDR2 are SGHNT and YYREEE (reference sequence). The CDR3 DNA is TGTGCCAGCAGCTTACAGCAGAACACTGAAGCTTTCTTT. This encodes CASSLQQNTEAFF.

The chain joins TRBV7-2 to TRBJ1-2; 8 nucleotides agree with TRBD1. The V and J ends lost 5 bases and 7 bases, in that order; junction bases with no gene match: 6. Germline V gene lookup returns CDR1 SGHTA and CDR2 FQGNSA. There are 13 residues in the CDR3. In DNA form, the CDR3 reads TGTGCCAGCAGCGTGGTCCAGGGGGCTGGCTACACCTTC. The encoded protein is CASSVVQGAGYTF.